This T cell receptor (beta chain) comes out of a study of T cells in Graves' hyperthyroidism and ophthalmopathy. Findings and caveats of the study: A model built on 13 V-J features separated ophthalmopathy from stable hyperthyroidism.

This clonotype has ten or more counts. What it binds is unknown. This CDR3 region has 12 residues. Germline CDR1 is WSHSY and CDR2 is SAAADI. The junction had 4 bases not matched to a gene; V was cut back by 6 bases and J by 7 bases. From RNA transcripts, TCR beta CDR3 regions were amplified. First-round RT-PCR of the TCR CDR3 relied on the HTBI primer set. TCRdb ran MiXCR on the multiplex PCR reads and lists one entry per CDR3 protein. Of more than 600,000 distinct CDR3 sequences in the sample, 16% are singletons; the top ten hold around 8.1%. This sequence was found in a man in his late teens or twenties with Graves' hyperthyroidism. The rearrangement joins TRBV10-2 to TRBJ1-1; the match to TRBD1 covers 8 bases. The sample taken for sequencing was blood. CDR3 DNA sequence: TGCGCCAGCAGCCTGACAGGGGATGAAGCTTTCTTT. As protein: CASSLTGDEAFF.